Each of the 5 T cell receptor beta chains below was sequenced from the same sample in a study of blood T cell repertoires in COVID-19. Repertoires were generated with immunoSEQ multiplex PCR, while TCRdb's copy carries only in-frame clones and drops some. The sample lists about 440,000 clones; 70% to 90% were seen once. The sequencing input was PBMCs or T cells enriched from blood (not recorded which). The receptors were gathered from a woman under 30 with acute COVID-19.

The rearrangement links TRBV3-1 (or the pseudogene TRBV3-2) to TRBJ2-1, with TRBD2 identical over 7 bases. The germline gives CDR1 LGHDT, CDR2 YNNKEL (reference sequence). CDR3 length: 17 residues. The junction had 9 bases not matched to a gene; V was cut back by 4 bases and J by 0 bases. The CDR3: CASSPARLAGSYNEQFF. The CDR3 region has the DNA TGTGCCAGCAGCCCCGCGAGACTAGCTGGCTCCTACAATGAGCAGTTCTTC.

The chain's CDR3 is CASSVVSGSYNEQFF. In DNA form, the CDR3 reads TGTGCCAGCAGCGTAGTTAGCGGGTCGTACAATGAGCAGTTCTTC. The V call is TRBV9, the J call TRBJ2-1; TRBD2 aligns across 7 bases. CDR1 and CDR2 from the germline V gene are SGDLS and YYNGEE. V shed 0 bases, J shed 4 bases, and the junction held 4 bases outside the gene matches. There are 15 residues in the CDR3.

The CDR3 DNA is TGTGCCAGCAGTTTGTCCCCGGCTAATGAAAAACTGTTTTTT. This translates into CASSLSPANEKLFF. The chain has TRBV27 and TRBJ1-4; the D is unclear. Germline V CDR1 and CDR2: MNHEY, SMNVEV (reference sequence). The length of the CDR3 is 14 residues. The germline V and J ends were trimmed by 3 bases and 3 bases, with 8 bases remaining between them.

The V call is TRBV5-4, the J call TRBJ1-1; 12 positions match TRBD1. Trimming removed 5 bases from V and 3 bases from J; junction bases left unmatched: 14. The CDR3 runs to 18 residues. Germline V gene lookup returns CDR1 SGHNT and CDR2 YYREEE (reference sequence). The CDR3 region is CASRSYRDRGLKDTEAFF. The CDR3 nucleotides are TGTGCCAGCAGGTCTTACCGGGACAGGGGGCTTAAGGACACTGAAGCTTTCTTT.

This clone has just one count. This sequence joins TRBV12-3 or TRBV12-4 and TRBJ2-5; 7 nucleotides line up with TRBD1. This CDR3 spans 13 amino acids. The V segment lost 6 bases and the J segment 4 bases; nucleotides outside the gene matches: 5. As DNA, the CDR3 is TGTGCCAGCAGCCGAGGGGACAGAGAGACCCAGTACTTC. This encodes CASSRGDRETQYF.